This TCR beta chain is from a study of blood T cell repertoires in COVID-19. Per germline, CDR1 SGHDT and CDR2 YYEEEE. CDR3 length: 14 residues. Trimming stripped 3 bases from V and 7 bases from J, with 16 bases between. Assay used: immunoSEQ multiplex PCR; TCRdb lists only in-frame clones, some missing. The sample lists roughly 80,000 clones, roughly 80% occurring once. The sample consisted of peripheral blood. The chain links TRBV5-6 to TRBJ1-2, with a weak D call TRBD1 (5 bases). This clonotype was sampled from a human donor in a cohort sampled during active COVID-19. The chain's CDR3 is CASSSQRGISGYTF. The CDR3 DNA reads TGTGCCAGCAGCTCTCAACGGGGGATCTCTGGCTACACCTTC.